The T cell receptor beta chain under discussion was sequenced for a study of blood T cell repertoires in COVID-19 (TCRdb year 2020). General notes on the study: The collaborator samples originated in the United States, Italy and Spain and spanned the acute and convalescent phases of COVID-19. HLA class I and class II types, where available, came from metadata supplied by the sample provider rather than from assay-based typing. Samples were obtained from the ongoing ImmuneRACE study (first 160 participants) and from 1,254 subjects provided by 6 global collaborators. The prospective study material was composed of cDNA or gDNA derived from T cells, B-cell-depleted T cells, or PBMCs. The repertoires were released in a freely available public database intended as a resource for research on the immune response to SARS-CoV-2. Sample metadata almost always included a de-identified subject ID, COVID-19 status, age in years and sex. The dataset comprised deeply sampled blood TCRbeta repertoires from subjects exposed to, actively infected with, or recovered from COVID-19.

The germline V gene sets CDR1 to MNHEY and CDR2 to SVGAGI. Including cysteine and phenylalanine, the CDR3 has 12 amino acids. CDR3 DNA is the only sequence kept; it has 36 bases, read in frame from the first base. V sheds 6 bases and J sheds 2 bases, leaving 7 bases between their ends. TCRbeta CDR3 regions were amplified from genomic DNA by means of the immunoSEQ Assay, a bias-controlled multiplex PCR. In the paper's pipeline: Nucleated cell counts per sample were estimated from amplification of reference gene primers within the assay. To quantify the absolute abundance of each unique TCRbeta CDR3 rearrangement, sequence reads were collapsed and filtered. For each sample, productive Simpson clonality was calculated as the square root of Simpson's diversity index over productive rearrangements. TCRdb obtained this table from immuneACCESS and retained in-frame rearrangements with V and J assigned. These tables miss some clones; where compared with another copy, unresolved V genes account for less than half of the shortfall, and the remainder is unexplained. Clonal size and the V and J genes are those of that table, whereas D and trimming came from the DNA. This sample gives 65,000 to 75,000 clones in total; roughly 79% of them show up just once. Over 20% of the sample is in the top ten clones.

Details on this clone: Which antigen it targets is not known. Base qualities are missing; no much larger clone stands one base away.

Overall study outcomes, separate from this receptor: The amount of clinical and demographic metadata varied by source and participant and was provided uncurated.

The collaborating institutions used their own protocols to collect whole blood in K2EDTA tubes. For TCRbeta analysis, collaborators shipped samples as frozen whole blood, isolated PBMCs, or DNA extracted from either of those sample types. The clonotype comes from a man aged 65 to 79 with acute or convalescent COVID-19. The sequencing input was peripheral blood. The chain links TRBV6-5 with TRBJ1-2, with TRBD1 tentatively as D gene (5 bases match). The nucleotides read TGTGCCAGCAGAGGGGTGAACTATGGCTACACCTTC. Translated, it reads CASRGVNYGYTF.